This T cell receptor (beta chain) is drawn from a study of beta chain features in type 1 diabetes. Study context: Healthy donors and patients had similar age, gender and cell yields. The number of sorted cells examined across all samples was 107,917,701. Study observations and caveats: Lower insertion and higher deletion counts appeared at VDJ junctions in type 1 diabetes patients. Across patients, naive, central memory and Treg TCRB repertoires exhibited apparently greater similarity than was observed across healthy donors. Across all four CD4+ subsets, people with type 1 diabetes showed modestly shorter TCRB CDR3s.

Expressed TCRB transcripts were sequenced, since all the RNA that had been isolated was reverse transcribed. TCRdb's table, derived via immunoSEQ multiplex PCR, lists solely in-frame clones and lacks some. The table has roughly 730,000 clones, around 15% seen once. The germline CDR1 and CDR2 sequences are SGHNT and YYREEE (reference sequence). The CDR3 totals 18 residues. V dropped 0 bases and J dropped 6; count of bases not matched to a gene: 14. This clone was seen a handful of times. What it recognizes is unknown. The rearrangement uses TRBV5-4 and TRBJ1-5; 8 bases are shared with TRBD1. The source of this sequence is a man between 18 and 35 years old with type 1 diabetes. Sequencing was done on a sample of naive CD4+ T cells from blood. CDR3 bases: TGTGCCAGCAGCTTGGCTAGGGGACAGGTTCACTCTTGTCAGCCCCAGCATTTT. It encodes CASSLARGQVHSCQPQHF.